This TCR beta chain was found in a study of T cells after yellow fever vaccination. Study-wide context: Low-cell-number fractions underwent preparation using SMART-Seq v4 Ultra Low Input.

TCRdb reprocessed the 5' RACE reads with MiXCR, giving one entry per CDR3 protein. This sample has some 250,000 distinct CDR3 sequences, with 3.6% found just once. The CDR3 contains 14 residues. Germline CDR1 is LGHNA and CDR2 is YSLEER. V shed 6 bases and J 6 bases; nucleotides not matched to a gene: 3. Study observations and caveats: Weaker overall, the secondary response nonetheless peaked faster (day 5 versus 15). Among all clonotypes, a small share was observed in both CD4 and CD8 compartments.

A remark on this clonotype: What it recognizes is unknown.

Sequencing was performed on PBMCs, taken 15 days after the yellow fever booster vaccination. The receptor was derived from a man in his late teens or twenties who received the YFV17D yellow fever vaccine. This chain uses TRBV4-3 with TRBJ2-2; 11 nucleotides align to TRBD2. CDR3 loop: CASSWGLAAGELFF. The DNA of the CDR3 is TGCGCCAGCAGTTGGGGACTAGCGGCCGGGGAGCTGTTTTTT.